These 19 T cell receptor beta chains were all obtained from the same sample, sequenced in a study of graft-versus-host responses after intestinal transplantation. Their antigen targets remain unknown. The data were produced by immunoSEQ multiplex PCR, yet TCRdb's version contains in-frame clones alone and is incomplete. The sample records more than 85,000 clones, approximately 94% being singletons. The material was unstimulated CD8+ T cells sorted from spleen or lymph node cells, obtained before intestinal transplant. The source is a human donor who received an intestinal transplant.

The chain employs TRBV27 and TRBJ2-2; 10 nucleotides line up with TRBD1. This CDR3 contains 14 residues. Trimming at V came to 3 bases and at J to 6 bases, leaving 1 base not matched to a gene. Germline V gives CDR1 MNHEY, CDR2 SMNVEV (reference sequence). CDR3 sequence: CASSLGTGAGELFF. CDR3 coding DNA: TGTGCCAGCAGTTTGGGGACAGGGGCCGGGGAGCTGTTTTTT.

The V gene is TRBV29-1, the J gene TRBJ2-3; maybe TRBD1 (6 bases). The CDR3 runs to 12 residues. Trimming stripped 4 bases from V and 4 bases from J, with 9 bases between. Germline-derived CDR1 and CDR2 are SQVTM and ANQGSEA. CDR3 DNA: TGCAGCGTTGTACAGGGACCAGATACGCAGTATTTT. Residues: CSVVQGPDTQYF.

The rearrangement joins TRBV5-1 to TRBJ2-7, with D tentatively TRBD2 (6 bases). This CDR3 region has 14 residues. Trimming removed 6 bases at V and 2 bases at J, with 15 bases between. Germline CDR1 is SGHRS and CDR2 is YFSETQ. The CDR3 DNA sequence: TGCGCCAGCACCCCTGGAGGGACGGCCTACGAGCAGTACTTC. Residues: CASTPGGTAYEQYF.

A single count supports this clone. V gene TRBV29-1 combines with J gene TRBJ1-1; weak D call: TRBD1 (6 bases). Germline assignment: CDR1 SQVTM and CDR2 ANQGSEA. Trimming shortened V by 2 bases and J by 4 bases, and 14 bases separated the two germline ends. The CDR3 totals 14 residues. DNA for the CDR3: TGCAGCGTTGAAATAGGAGACAGGATCACTGAAGCTTTCTTT. Amino acid sequence: CSVEIGDRITEAFF. Combining the CDR3 with reference TRBV29-1 and TRBJ1-1 gives the whole variable domain SAVISQKPSRDICQRGTSLTIQCQVDSQVTMMFWYRQQPGQSLTLIATANQGSEATYESGFVIDKFPISRPNLTFSTLTVSNMSPEDSSIYLCSVEIGDRITEAFFGQGTRLTVV.

In this sample, this clone turned up a few times. V usage is TRBV10-3 and J usage is TRBJ2-7, with D tentatively TRBD1 (6 bases). Trimming pared 2 bases from V and 0 bases from J, leaving 8 bases between. The CDR3 sequence is 14 residues long. In germline, CDR1 is ENHRY, CDR2 SYGVKD. The CDR3 spells CAISEQGSSYEQYF. The CDR3 DNA is TGTGCCATCAGTGAGCAGGGGAGCTCCTACGAGCAGTACTTC.

The genes are TRBV30 and TRBJ2-5; 10 nucleotides match TRBD2. The CDR3 loop spans 15 amino acids. Germline V gene data show CDR1 as GTSNPN and CDR2 as SVGIG (reference sequence). Unmatched junction bases numbered 7, after V lost 3 bases and J lost 3 bases. CDR3 residues: CAWRKGAGGEETQYF. In DNA, the CDR3 is TGTGCCTGGAGAAAGGGAGCGGGGGGGGAAGAGACCCAGTACTTC.

This clone was seen just once. The chain couples TRBV9 to TRBJ1-2, with D tentatively TRBD1 (6 bases). The germline V gene has CDR1 SGDLS and CDR2 YYNGEE. Between the trimmed V and J ends, which lost 3 bases and 6 bases, there was a span of 15 bases. The length of the CDR3 is 14 residues. The CDR3 spells CASSGTASGNGYTF. The CDR3 DNA reads TGTGCCAGCAGCGGGACAGCCTCTGGGAATGGCTACACCTTC.

The J gene is TRBJ2-5, the V gene TRBV15; maybe TRBD1 (6 bases). The V gene lost 6 bases and the J gene lost 0 bases, with 8 bases spanning the gap. The CDR3 extends over 13 amino acids. Per the germline V gene, CDR1 is LNHNV and CDR2 is YYDKDF (reference sequence). Here the CDR3 DNA reads TGTGCCACCAGTCGGACAGACCAAGAGACCCAGTACTTC. Protein: CATSRTDQETQYF.

V and J are TRBV19 and TRBJ1-4; D possibly corresponds to TRBD1 (5 bases). This CDR3 is 14 amino acids long. V was pared by 7 bases and J by 8 bases, with 17 bases between. CDR1 is LNHDA and CDR2 is SQIVND in the germline V gene (reference sequence). The CDR3 protein is CASTTLGAGEKLFF. DNA of the CDR3: TGTGCCAGTACCACACTAGGGGCGGGGGAAAAACTGTTTTTT.

The chain links TRBV5-8 to TRBJ2-5; TRBD2 aligns across 8 bases. Per the germline V gene, CDR1 is SGHTS and CDR2 is YDEGEE. Losses at the gene ends were 5 bases for V and 5 bases for J; bases not matched to a gene: 11. There are 15 residues in the CDR3. The CDR3 sequence is CASRVPGTSSETQYF. CDR3 DNA: TGTGCCAGCAGAGTCCCCGGGACTAGTTCCGAGACCCAGTACTTC.

The rearrangement joins TRBV2 to TRBJ1-1, with a weak D call TRBD1 (6 bases). CDR3 length: 16 amino acids. Germline V gives CDR1 SNHLY, CDR2 FYNNEI. Trimming took 4 bases from V and 6 from J, leaving 21 bases between them. The CDR3 coding sequence is TGTGCCAGCAGTGGACAAACAGGGACCGTAGGACCTGAAGCTTTCTTT. Protein sequence: CASSGQTGTVGPEAFF.

The chain combines TRBV7-9 with TRBJ2-7; the D gene is possibly TRBD1 (6 bases). CDR3 length: 13 amino acids. CDR1 is SEHNR, CDR2 FQNEAQ, per germline (reference sequence). V lost 4 bases to trimming and J lost 4 bases, with 11 bases between them. The CDR3 DNA sequence: TGTGCCAGCAGCTCCCAGGGGAGATACGAGCAGTACTTC. Amino acids: CASSSQGRYEQYF.

The CDR3 region is CASSFMRNTEAFF. The CDR3 DNA reads TGTGCCAGCAGTTTCATGAGGAACACTGAAGCTTTCTTT. This chain joins TRBV27 and TRBJ1-1; unclear D gene. The CDR3 has 13 residues. CDR1 is MNHEY, CDR2 SMNVEV, per germline (reference sequence). Trimming left V 3 bases short and J 1 base short, with 6 bases between.

V is TRBV4-1 and J is TRBJ1-4; 8 bases line up with TRBD1. The V and J ends lost 0 bases and 1 base, in that order; junction bases with no gene match: 4. CDR1 is MGHRA, CDR2 YSYEKL, per germline. This CDR3 has 17 amino acids. The CDR3 coding sequence is TGCGCCAGCAGCCAAGAACCCGGGACAGGAACTAATGAAAAACTGTTTTTT. The encoded protein is CASSQEPGTGTNEKLFF.

J is TRBJ1-6 and V is TRBV4-3; TRBD1 aligns across 8 bases. V shed 1 base, J shed 7 bases, and the junction held 3 bases outside the gene matches. The CDR3 consists of 15 residues. CDR1 is LGHNA and CDR2 is YSLEER in the germline V gene. DNA for the CDR3: TGCGCCAGCAGCCAAGGCCAGGGGGCCAATTCACCCCTCCACTTT. Amino acids: CASSQGQGANSPLHF.

V usage is TRBV7-9 and J usage is TRBJ1-2; 9 nucleotides line up with TRBD1. The CDR3 is made up of 13 amino acids. The V segment lost 4 bases and the J segment 6 bases; nucleotides outside the gene matches: 3. Germline loops: CDR1 SEHNR, CDR2 FQNEAQ (reference sequence). The CDR3 is CASSSRTGDGYTF. Written as DNA, the CDR3 is TGTGCCAGCAGCTCCCGGACAGGGGATGGCTACACCTTC.

The J gene is TRBJ1-3, the V gene TRBV4-1; a possible D gene is TRBD1 (5 bases). The CDR3 spans 14 residues. The germline gives CDR1 MGHRA, CDR2 YSYEKL. Trimming pared 4 bases from V and 0 bases from J, leaving 7 bases between. DNA of the CDR3: TGCGCCAGCAGCCCCCAGGGCTCTGGAAACACCATATATTTT. This translates into CASSPQGSGNTIYF.

This sequence joins TRBV4-3 and TRBJ2-4; D uncertain. Germline assignment: CDR1 LGHNA and CDR2 YSLEER. Trimming cost V 3 bases and J 0 bases, with 9 bases left between them. This CDR3 spans 15 amino acids. The chain's CDR3 is CASSHERLAKNIQYF. CDR3 nucleotides: TGCGCCAGCAGCCACGAACGACTAGCCAAAAACATTCAGTACTTC.

This rearrangement joins TRBV4-1 to TRBJ2-7, with D possibly TRBD2 on 6 matching bases. This CDR3 has 14 amino acids. Trimming removed 4 bases at V and 3 bases at J, with 13 bases between. Germline assignment: CDR1 MGHRA and CDR2 YSYEKL. This CDR3 is CASSPRLGGYEQYF. CDR3 sequence (DNA): TGCGCCAGCAGCCCCCGACTAGGTGGCTACGAGCAGTACTTC.